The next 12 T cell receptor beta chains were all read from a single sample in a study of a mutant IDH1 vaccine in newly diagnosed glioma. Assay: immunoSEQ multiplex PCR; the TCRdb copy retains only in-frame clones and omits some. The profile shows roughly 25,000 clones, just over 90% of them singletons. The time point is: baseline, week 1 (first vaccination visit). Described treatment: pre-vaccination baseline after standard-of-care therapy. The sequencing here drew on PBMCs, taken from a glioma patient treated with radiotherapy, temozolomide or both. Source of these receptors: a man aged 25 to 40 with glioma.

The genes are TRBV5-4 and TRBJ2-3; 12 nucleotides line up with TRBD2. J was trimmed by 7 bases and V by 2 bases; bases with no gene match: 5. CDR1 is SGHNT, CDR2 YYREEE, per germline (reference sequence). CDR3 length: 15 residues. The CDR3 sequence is CASSFTSGRTNTQYF. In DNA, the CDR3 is TGTGCCAGCAGCTTTACTAGCGGGAGGACAAATACGCAGTATTTT.

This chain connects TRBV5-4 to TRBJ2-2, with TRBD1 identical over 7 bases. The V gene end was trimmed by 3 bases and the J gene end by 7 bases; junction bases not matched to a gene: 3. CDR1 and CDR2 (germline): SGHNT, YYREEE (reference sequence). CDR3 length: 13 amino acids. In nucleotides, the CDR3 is TGTGCCAGCAGCTCACAGGGGTACGGGGAGCTGTTTTTT. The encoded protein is CASSSQGYGELFF.

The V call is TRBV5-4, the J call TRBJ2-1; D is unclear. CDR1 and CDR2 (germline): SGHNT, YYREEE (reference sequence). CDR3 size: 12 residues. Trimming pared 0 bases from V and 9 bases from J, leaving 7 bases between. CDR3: CASSLVSGEQFF. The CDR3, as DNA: TGTGCCAGCAGCTTGGTCTCCGGTGAGCAGTTCTTC.

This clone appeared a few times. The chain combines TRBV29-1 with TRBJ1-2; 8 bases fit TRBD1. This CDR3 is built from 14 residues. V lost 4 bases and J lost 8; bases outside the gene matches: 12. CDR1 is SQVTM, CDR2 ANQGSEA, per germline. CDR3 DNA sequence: TGCAGCGTTGCTGGCCAGGGGGCAGTGCGAGGCTACACCTTC. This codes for CSVAGQGAVRGYTF.

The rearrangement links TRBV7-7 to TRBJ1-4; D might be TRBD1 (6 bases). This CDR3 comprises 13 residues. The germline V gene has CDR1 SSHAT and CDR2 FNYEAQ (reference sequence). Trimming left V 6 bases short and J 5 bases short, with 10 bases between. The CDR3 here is CASSRTGNEKLFF. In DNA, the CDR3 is TGTGCCAGCAGTCGTACAGGGAATGAAAAACTGTTTTTT.

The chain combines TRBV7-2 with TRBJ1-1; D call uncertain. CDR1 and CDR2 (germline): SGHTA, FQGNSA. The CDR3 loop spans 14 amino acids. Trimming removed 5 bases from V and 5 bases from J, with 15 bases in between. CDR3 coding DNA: TGTGCCAGCAGCCCTGACATGGGGAGAACTGAAGCTTTCTTT. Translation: CASSPDMGRTEAFF.

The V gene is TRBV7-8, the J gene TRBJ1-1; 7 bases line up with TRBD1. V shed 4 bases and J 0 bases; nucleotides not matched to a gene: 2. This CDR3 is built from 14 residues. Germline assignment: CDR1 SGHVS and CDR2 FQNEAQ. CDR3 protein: CASSWGQLNTEAFF. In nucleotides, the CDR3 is TGTGCCAGCAGCTGGGGACAGCTGAACACTGAAGCTTTCTTT.

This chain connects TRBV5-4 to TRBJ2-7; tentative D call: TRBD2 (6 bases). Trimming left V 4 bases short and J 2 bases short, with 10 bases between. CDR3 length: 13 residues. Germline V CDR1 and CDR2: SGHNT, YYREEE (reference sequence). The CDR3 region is CASSPSGAYEQYF. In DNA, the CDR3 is TGTGCCAGCAGCCCCTCGGGGGCCTACGAGCAGTACTTC.

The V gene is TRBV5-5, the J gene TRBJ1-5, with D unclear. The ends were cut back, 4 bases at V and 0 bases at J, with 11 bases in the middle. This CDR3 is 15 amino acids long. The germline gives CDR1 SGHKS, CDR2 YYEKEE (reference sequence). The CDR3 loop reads CASSHQIYSNQPQHF. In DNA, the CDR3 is TGTGCCAGCAGCCACCAGATCTATAGCAATCAGCCCCAGCATTTT.

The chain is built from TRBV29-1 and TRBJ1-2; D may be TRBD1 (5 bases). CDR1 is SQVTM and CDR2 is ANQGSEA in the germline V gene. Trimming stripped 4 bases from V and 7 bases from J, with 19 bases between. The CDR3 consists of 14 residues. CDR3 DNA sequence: TGCAGCGTTGGGGGGTTTACAGATAGCTTTGGCTACACCTTC. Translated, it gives CSVGGFTDSFGYTF. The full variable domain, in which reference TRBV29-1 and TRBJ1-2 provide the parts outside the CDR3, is SAVISQKPSRDICQRGTSLTIQCQVDSQVTMMFWYRQQPGQSLTLIATANQGSEATYESGFVIDKFPISRPNLTFSTLTVSNMSPEDSSIYLCSVGGFTDSFGYTFGSGTRLTVV.

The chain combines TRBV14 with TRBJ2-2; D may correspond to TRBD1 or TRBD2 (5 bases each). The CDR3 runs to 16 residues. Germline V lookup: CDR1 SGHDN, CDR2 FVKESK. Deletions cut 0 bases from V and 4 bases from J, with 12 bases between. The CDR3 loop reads CASSQDRGTLTGELFF. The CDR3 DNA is TGTGCCAGCAGCCAAGATCGGGGCACCCTCACCGGGGAGCTGTTTTTT.

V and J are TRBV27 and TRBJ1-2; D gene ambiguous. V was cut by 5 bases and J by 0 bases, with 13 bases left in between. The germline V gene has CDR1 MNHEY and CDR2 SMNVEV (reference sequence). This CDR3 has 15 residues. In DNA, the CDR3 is TGTGCCAGCAGTCCGCTTAAGGGTTCTAACTATGGCTACACCTTC. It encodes CASSPLKGSNYGYTF.